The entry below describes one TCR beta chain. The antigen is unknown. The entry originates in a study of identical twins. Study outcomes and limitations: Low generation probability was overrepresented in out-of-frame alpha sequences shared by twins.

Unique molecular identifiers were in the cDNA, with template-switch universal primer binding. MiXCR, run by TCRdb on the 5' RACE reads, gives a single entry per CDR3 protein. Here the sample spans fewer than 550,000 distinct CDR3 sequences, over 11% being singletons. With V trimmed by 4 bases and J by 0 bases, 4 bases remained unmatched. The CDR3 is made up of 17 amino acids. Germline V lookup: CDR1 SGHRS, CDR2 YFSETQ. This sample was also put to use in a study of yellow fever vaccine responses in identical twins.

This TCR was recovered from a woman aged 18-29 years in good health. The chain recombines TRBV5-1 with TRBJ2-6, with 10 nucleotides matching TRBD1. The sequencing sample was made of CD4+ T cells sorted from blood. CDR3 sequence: CASSRGTGDSGANVLTF. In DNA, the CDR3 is TGCGCCAGCAGCAGGGGGACAGGGGACTCTGGGGCCAACGTCCTGACTTTC.